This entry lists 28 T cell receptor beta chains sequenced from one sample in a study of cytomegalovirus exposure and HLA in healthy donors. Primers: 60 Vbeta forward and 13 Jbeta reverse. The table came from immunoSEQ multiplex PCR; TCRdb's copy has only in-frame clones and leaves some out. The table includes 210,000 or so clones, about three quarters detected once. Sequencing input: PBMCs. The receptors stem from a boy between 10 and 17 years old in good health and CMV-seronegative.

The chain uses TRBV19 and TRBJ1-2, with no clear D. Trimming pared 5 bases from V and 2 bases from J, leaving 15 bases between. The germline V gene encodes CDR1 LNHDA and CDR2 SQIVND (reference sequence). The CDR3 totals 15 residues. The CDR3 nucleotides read TGTGCCAGTAGTCTGAATAGGGCGGGGAACTATGGCTACACCTTC. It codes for CASSLNRAGNYGYTF.

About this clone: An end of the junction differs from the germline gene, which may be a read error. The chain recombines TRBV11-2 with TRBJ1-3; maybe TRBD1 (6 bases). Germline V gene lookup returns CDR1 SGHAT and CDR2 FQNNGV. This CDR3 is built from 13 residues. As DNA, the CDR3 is TGTGCCAGCAGCTTACAAATGGACAGTCCTTTACATTTT. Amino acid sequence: CASSLQMDSPLHF.

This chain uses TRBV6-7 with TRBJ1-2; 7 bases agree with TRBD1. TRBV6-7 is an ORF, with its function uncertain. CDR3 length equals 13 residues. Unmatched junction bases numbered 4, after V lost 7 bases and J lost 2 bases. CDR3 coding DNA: TGTGCCAGCACACAGGGGACGAACTATGGCTACACCTTC. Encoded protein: CASTQGTNYGYTF.

Here the CDR3 DNA reads TGTGCCAGCAGTGACAGGGGAACTGGAAACACCATATATTTT. Translated: CASSDRGTGNTIYF. V usage is TRBV9 and J usage is TRBJ1-3; 8 positions agree with TRBD1. CDR1 SGDLS and CDR2 YYNGEE come from the germline V gene. V shed 5 bases and J 2 bases; nucleotides not matched to a gene: 3. The CDR3 runs 14 residues.

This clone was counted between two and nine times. The CDR3 DNA reads as TGCAGCGCAATGGACAGGGACGACTTTTACGAGCAGTACTTC. Amino acids: CSAMDRDDFYEQYF. J is TRBJ2-7 and V is TRBV29-1; TRBD1 agrees at 8 bases. The germline gives CDR1 SQVTM, CDR2 ANQGSEA. The CDR3 runs to 14 residues. V shed 7 bases, J shed 4 bases, and the junction held 12 bases outside the gene matches.

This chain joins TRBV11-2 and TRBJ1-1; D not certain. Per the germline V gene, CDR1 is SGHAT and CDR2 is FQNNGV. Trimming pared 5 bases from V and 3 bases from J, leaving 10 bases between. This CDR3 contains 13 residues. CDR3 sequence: CASSRQRDTEAFF. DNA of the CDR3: TGTGCCAGCAGCCGGCAGAGGGACACTGAAGCTTTCTTT.

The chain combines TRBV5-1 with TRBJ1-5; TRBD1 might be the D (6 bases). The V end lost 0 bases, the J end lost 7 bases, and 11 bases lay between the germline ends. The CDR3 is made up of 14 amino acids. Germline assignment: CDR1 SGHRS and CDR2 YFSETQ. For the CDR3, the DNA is TGCGCCAGCAGCTTGGATAATGGGGGCCAGCCCCAGCATTTT. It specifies CASSLDNGGQPQHF.

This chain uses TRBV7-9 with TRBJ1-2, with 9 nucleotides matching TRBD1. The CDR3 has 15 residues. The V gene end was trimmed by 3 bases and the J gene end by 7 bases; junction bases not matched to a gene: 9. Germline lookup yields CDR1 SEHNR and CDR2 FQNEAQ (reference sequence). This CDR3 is CASSLTTGGKGGYTF. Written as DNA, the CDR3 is TGTGCCAGCAGCTTGACGACAGGGGGAAAAGGTGGCTACACCTTC.

CDR3 nucleotide sequence: TGTGCCAGCAGGGATGGACTAGCGGGGGAGACCCAGTACTTC. Protein: CASRDGLAGETQYF. V is TRBV11-2 and J is TRBJ2-5; the match to TRBD2 covers 12 bases. The CDR3 covers 14 residues. Germline CDR1 SGHAT, CDR2 FQNNGV. With 6 bases clipped from V and 5 bases from J, the junction kept 4 bases outside the gene matches.

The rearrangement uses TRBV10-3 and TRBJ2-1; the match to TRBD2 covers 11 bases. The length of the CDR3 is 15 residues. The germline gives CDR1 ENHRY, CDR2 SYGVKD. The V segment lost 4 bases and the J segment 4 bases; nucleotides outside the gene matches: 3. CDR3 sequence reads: CAISGTSGFYNEQFF. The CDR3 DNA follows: TGTGCCATCAGTGGGACTAGCGGGTTTTACAATGAGCAGTTCTTC.

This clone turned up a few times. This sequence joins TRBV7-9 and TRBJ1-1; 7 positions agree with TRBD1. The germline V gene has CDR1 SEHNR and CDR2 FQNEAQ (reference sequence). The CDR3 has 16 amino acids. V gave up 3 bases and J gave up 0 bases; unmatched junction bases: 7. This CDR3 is CASSLAGGSVNTEAFF. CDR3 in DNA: TGTGCCAGCAGCTTGGCAGGGGGGTCAGTGAACACTGAAGCTTTCTTT.

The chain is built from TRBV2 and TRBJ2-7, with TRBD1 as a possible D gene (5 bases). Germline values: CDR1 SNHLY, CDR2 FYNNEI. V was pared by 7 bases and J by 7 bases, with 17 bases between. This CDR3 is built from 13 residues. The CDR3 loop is CASNPRREFEQYF. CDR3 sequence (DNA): TGTGCCAGCAACCCGCGCAGGGAATTTGAGCAGTACTTC.

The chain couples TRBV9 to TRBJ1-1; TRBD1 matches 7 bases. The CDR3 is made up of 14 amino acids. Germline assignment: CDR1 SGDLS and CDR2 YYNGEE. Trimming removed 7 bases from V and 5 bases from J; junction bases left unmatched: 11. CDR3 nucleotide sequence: TGTGCCAGCGAGTCGACAGGGAGGAAAACTGAAGCTTTCTTT. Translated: CASESTGRKTEAFF.

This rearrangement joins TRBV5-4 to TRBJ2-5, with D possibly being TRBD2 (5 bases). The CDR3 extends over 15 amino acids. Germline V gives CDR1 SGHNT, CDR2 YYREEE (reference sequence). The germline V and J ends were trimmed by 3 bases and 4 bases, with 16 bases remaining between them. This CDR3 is CASSYPGTVGETQYF. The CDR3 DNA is TGTGCCAGCAGCTATCCGGGAACGGTGGGAGAGACCCAGTACTTC.

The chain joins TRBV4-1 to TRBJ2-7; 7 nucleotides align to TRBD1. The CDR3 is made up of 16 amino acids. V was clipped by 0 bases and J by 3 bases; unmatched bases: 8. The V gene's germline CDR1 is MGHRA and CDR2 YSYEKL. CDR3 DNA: TGCGCCAGCAGCCAAGAGGCCGGGACAGCCTTCTACGAGCAGTACTTC. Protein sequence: CASSQEAGTAFYEQYF.

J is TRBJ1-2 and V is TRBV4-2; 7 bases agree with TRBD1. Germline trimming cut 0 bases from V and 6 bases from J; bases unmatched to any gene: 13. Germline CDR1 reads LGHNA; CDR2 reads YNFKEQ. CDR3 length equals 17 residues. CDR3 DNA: TGTGCCAGCAGCCAAGAGTTACGTCACAGGGGAATAAATGGCTACACCTTC. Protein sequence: CASSQELRHRGINGYTF.

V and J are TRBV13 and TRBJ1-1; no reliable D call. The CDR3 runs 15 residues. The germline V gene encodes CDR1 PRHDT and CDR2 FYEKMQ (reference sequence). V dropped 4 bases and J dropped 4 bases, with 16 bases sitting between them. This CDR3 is CASSSPSLESTEAFF. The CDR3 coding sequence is TGTGCCAGCAGCTCACCTTCCCTCGAGAGCACTGAAGCTTTCTTT.

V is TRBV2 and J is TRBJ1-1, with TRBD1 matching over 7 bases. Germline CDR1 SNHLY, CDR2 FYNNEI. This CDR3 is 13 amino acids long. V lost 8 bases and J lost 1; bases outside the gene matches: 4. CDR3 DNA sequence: TGTGCCAGCCTTGGGACAGCGAACACTGAAGCTTTCTTT. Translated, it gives CASLGTANTEAFF.

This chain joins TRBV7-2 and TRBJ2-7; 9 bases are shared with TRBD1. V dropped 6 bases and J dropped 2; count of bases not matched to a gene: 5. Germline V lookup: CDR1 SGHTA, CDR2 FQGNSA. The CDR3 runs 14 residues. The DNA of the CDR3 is TGTGCCAGCAGTTTACGGGACAGGGCCTACGAGCAGTACTTC. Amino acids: CASSLRDRAYEQYF.

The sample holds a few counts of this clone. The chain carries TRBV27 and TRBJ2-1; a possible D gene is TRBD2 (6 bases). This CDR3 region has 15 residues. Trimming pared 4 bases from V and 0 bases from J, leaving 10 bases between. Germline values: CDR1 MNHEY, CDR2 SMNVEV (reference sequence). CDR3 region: CASSWDFSSYNEQFF. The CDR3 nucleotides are TGTGCCAGCAGTTGGGACTTTAGCTCCTACAATGAGCAGTTCTTC.

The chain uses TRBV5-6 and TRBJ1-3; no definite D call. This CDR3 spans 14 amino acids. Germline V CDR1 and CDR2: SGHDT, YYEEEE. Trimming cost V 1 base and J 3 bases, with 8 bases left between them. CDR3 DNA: TGTGCCAGCAGCTTGAGGAGAATTGGAAACACCATATATTTT. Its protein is CASSLRRIGNTIYF.

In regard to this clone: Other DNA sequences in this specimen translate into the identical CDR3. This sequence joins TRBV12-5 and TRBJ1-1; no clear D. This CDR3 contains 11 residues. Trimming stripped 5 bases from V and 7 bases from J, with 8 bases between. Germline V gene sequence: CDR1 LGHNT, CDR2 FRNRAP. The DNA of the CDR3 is TGTGCTAGTGGTCCGGGGTGTGAAGCTTTCTTT. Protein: CASGPGCEAFF.

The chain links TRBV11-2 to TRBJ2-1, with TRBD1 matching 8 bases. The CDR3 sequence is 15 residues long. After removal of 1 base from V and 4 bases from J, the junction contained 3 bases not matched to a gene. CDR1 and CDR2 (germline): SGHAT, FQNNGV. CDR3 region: CASSLGGQEYNEQFF. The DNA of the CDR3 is TGTGCCAGCAGCTTAGGGGGACAGGAATACAATGAGCAGTTCTTC.

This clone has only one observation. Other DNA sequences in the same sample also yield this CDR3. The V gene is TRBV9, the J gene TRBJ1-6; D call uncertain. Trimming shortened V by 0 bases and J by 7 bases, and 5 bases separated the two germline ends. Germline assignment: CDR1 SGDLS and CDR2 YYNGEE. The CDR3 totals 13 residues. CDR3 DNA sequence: TGTGCCAGCAGCGTAGTTCAGAATTCACCCCTCCACTTT. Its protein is CASSVVQNSPLHF.

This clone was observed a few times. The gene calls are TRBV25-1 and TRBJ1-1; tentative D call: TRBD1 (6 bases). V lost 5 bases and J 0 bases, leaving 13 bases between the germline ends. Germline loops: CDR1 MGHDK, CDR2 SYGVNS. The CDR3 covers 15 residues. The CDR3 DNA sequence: TGTGCCAGCAGTACCCTCGGGACATTGAACACTGAAGCTTTCTTT. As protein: CASSTLGTLNTEAFF.

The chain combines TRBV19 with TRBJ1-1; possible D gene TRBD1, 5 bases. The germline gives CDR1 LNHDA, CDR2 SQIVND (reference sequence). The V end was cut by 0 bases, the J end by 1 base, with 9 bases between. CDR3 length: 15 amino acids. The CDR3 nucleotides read TGTGCCAGTAGTATAGAGCCTACAGGGAACACTGAAGCTTTCTTT. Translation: CASSIEPTGNTEAFF.

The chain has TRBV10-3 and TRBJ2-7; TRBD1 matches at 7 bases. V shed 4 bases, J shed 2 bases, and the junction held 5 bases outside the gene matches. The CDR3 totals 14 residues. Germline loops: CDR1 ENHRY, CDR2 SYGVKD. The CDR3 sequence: CAISGDSGTYEQYF. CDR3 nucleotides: TGTGCCATCAGTGGGGACAGTGGGACCTACGAGCAGTACTTC.

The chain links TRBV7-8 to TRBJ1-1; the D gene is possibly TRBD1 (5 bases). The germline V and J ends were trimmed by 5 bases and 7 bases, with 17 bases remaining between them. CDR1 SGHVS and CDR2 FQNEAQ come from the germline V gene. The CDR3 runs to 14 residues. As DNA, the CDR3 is TGTGCCAGCAGCCCTGGGGCGGGGGTCGGTGAAGCTTTCTTT. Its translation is CASSPGAGVGEAFF. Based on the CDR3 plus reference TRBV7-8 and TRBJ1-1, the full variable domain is GAGVSQSPRYKVAKRGQDVALRCDPISGHVSLFWYQQALGQGPEFLTYFQNEAQLDKSGLPSDRFFAERPEGSVSTLKIQRTQQEDSAVYLCASSPGAGVGEAFFGQGTRLTVV.